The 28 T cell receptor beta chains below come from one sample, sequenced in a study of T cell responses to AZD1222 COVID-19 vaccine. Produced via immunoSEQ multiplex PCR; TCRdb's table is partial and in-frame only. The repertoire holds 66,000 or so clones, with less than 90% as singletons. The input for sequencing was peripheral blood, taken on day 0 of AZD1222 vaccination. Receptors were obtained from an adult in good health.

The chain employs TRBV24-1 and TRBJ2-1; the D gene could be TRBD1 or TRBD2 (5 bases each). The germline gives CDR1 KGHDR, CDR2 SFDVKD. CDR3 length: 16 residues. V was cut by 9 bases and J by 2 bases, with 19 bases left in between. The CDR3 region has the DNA TGTGCCACCGCTCCACCGGGACCCTTAACCTACAATGAGCAGTTCTTC. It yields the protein CATAPPGPLTYNEQFF.

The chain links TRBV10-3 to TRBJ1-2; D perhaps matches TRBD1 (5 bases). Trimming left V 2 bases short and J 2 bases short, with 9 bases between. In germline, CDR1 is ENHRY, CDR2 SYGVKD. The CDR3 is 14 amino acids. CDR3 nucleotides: TGTGCCATCAGTGAGGCAGGGAGCAACTATGGCTACACCTTC. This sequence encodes CAISEAGSNYGYTF.

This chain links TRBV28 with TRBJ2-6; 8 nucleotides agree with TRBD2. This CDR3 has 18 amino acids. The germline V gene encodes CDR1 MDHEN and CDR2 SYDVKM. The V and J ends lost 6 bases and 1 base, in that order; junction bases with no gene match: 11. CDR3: CASRIAGTTRSGANVLTF. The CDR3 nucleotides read TGTGCCAGCAGAATAGCGGGGACGACCCGATCTGGGGCCAACGTCCTGACTTTC. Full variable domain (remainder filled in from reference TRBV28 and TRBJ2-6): DVKVTQSSRYLVKRTGEKVFLECVQDMDHENMFWYRQDPGLGLRLIYFSYDVKMKEKGDIPEGYSVSREKKERFSLILESASTNQTSMYLCASRIAGTTRSGANVLTFGAGSRLTVL.

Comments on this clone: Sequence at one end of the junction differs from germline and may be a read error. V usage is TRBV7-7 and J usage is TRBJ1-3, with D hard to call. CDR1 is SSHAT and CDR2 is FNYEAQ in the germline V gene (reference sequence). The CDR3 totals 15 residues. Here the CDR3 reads CASSLGRDSGNTIYF. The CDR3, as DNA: TGTGCTAGCAGCTTAGGAAGAGACTCTGGAAACACCATATATTTT.

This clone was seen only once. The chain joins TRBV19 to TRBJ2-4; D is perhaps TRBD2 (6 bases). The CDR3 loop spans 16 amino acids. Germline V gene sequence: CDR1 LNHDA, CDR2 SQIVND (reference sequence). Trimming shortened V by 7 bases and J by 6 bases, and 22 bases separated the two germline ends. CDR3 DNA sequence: TGTGCCAGTACTAACACCGGGACCCCCGGGGGAAACATTCAGTACTTC. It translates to CASTNTGTPGGNIQYF.

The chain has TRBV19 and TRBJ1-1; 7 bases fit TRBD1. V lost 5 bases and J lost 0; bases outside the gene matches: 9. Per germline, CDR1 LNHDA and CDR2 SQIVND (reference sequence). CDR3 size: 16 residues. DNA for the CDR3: TGTGCCAGTAGTCGCATGCCCGGACAGGTGAACACTGAAGCTTTCTTT. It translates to CASSRMPGQVNTEAFF.

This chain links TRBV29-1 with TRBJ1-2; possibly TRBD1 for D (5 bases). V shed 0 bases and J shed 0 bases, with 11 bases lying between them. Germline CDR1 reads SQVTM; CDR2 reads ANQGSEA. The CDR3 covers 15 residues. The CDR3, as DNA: TGCAGCGTTGAAGAGGGAAACAGGCCTAACTATGGCTACACCTTC. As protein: CSVEEGNRPNYGYTF. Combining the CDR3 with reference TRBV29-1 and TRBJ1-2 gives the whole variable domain SAVISQKPSRDICQRGTSLTIQCQVDSQVTMMFWYRQQPGQSLTLIATANQGSEATYESGFVIDKFPISRPNLTFSTLTVSNMSPEDSSIYLCSVEEGNRPNYGYTFGSGTRLTVV.

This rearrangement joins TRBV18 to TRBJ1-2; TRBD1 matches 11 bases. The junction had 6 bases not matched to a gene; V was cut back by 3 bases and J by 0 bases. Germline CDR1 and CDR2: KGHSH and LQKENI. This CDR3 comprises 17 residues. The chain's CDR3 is CASSPETGQGANYGYTF. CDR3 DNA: TGTGCCAGCTCACCGGAAACGGGACAGGGGGCTAACTATGGCTACACCTTC. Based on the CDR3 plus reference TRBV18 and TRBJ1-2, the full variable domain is NAGVMQNPRHLVRRRGQEARLRCSPMKGHSHVYWYRQLPEEGLKFMVYLQKENIIDESGMPKERFSAEFPKEGPSILRIQQVVRGDSAAYFCASSPETGQGANYGYTFGSGTRLTVV.

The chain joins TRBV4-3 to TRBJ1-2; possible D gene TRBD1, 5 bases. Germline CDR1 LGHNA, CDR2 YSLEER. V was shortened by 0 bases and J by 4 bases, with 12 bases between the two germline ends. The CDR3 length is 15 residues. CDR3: CASSQDQNRRYGYTF. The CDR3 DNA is TGCGCCAGCAGCCAAGATCAGAACAGGCGCTATGGCTACACCTTC.

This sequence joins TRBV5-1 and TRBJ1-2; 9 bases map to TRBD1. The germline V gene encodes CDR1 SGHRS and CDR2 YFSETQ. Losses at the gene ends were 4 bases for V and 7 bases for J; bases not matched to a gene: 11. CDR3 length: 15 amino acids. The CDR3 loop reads CASSVGQGNYGGYTF. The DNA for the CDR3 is TGCGCCAGCAGCGTCGGACAGGGGAACTATGGTGGCTACACCTTC.

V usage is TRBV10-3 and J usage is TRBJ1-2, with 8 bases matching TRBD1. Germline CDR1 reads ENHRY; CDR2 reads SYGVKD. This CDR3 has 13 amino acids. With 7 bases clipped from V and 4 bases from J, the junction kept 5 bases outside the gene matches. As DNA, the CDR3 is TGTGCCATCACCAGGGGGCAGGGCTATGGCTACACCTTC. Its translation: CAITRGQGYGYTF.

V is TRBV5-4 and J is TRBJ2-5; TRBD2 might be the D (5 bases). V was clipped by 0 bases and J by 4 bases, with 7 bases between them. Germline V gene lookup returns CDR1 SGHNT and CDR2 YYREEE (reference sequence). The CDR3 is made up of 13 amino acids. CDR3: CASSLGRGETQYF. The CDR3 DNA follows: TGTGCCAGCAGCTTGGGTCGGGGAGAGACCCAGTACTTC.

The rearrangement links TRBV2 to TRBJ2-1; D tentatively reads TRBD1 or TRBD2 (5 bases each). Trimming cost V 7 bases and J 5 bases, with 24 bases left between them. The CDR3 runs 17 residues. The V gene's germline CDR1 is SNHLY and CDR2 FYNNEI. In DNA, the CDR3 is TGTGCCAGCACGCGGAGTCTACCGGGACGGCAAAACAATGAGCAGTTCTTC. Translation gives CASTRSLPGRQNNEQFF.

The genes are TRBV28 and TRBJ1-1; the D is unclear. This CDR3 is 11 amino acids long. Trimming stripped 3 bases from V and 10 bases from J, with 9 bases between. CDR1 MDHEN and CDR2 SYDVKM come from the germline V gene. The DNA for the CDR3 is TGTGCCAGCAGTTTGCCCCCGGTAGCTTTCTTT. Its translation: CASSLPPVAFF.

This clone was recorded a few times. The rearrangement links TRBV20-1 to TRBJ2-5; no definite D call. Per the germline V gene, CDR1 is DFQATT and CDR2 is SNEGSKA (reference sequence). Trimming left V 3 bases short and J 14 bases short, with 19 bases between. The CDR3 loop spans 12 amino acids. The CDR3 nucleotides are TGCAGTGCTAGTACACCCCGACTTGGGATCTACTTC. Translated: CSASTPRLGIYF.

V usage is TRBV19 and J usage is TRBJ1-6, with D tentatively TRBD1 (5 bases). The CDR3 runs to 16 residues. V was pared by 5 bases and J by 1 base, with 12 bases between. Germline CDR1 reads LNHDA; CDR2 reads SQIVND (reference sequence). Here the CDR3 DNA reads TGTGCCAGTAGTCGGGCAGGGCGATCCTATAATTCACCCCTCCACTTT. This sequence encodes CASSRAGRSYNSPLHF.

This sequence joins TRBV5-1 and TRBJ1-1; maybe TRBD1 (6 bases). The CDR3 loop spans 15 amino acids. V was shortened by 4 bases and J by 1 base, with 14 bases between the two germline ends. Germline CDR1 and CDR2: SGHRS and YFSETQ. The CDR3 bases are TGCGCCAGCAGCCTACAGGGATTAGGGAACACTGAAGCTTTCTTT. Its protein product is CASSLQGLGNTEAFF.

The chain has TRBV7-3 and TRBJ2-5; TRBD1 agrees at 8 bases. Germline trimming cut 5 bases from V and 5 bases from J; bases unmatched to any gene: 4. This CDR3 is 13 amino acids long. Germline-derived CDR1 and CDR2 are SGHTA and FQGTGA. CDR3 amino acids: CASSQDRDETQYF. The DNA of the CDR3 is TGTGCCAGCAGCCAGGACAGGGACGAGACCCAGTACTTC.

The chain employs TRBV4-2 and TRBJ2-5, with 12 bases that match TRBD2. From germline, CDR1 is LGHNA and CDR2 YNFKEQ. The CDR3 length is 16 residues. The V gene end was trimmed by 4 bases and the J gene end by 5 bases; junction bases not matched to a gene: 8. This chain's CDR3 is CASSPASGTSGETQYF. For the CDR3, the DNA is TGTGCCAGCAGCCCTGCTTCGGGGACTAGCGGGGAGACCCAGTACTTC.

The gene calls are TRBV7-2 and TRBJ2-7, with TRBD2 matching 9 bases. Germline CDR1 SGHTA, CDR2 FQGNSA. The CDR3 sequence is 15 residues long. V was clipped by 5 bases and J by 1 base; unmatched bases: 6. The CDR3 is CASSVSGGASYEQYF. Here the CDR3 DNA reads TGTGCCAGCAGCGTTAGCGGGGGAGCTTCCTACGAGCAGTACTTC.

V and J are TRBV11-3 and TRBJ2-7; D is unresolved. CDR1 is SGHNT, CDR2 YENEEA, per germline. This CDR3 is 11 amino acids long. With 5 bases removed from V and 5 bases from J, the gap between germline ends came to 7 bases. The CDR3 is CASSQLNEQYF. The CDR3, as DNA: TGTGCCAGCAGCCAACTCAACGAGCAGTACTTC.

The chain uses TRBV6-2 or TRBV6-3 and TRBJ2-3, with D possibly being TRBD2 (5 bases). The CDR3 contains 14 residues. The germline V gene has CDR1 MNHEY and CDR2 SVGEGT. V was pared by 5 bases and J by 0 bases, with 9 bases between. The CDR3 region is CASSPRTSTDTQYF. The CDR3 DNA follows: TGTGCCAGCAGTCCCCGGACTAGCACAGATACGCAGTATTTT.

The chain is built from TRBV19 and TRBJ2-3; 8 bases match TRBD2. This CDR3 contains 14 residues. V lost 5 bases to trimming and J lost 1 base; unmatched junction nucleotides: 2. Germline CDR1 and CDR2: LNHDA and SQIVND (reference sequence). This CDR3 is CASSFGGGTDTQYF. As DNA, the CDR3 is TGTGCCAGTAGTTTCGGGGGGGGCACAGATACGCAGTATTTT.

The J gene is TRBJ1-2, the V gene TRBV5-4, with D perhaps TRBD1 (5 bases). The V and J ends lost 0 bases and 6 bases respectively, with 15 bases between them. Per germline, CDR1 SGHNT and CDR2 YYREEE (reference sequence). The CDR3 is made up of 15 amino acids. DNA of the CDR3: TGTGCCAGCAGCTTGGCCGGGCAGGGAGAAAATGGCTACACCTTC. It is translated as CASSLAGQGENGYTF.

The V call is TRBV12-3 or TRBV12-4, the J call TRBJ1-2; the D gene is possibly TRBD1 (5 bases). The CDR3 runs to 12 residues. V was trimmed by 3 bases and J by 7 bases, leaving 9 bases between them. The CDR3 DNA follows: TGTGCCAGCAGTTTTCGAAGGGGTGGCTACACCTTC. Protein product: CASSFRRGGYTF.

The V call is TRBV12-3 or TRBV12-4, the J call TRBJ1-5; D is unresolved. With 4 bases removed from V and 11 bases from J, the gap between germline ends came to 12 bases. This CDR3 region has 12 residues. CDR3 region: CASSSNSGTQHF. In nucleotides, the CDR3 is TGTGCCAGCAGTTCAAATTCGGGGACCCAGCATTTT.

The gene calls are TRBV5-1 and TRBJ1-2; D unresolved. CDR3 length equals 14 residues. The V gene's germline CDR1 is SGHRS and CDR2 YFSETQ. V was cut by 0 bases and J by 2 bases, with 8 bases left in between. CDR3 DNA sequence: TGCGCCAGCAGCTTGGAAGCGGGGAACTATGGCTACACCTTC. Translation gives CASSLEAGNYGYTF.

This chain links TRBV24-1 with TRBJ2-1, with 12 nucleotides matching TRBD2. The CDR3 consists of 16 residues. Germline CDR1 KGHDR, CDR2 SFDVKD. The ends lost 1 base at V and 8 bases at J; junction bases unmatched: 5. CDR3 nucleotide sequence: TGTGCCACCAGTGATTTAGGACTAGCGGGATACGATGAGCAGTTCTTC. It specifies CATSDLGLAGYDEQFF.